This T cell receptor beta chain was sequenced for a study of blood T cell repertoires in COVID-19. At the level of the study: Samples of COVID-19 (acute and convalescent) were obtained from the United States, Italy and Spain.

The data were produced by immunoSEQ multiplex PCR, yet TCRdb's version contains in-frame clones alone and is incomplete. The sample gives approximately 160,000 clones, 60% to 85% of which show up once; 8.1% is in the top ten. The clonotype originates from a man aged 60 to 69 with acute or convalescent COVID-19. The sample was peripheral blood.

As DNA, the CDR3 is TGTGCCTGGAGTGTTATAGGGGGCAATGGCTACACCTTC. Its protein product is CAWSVIGGNGYTF. The V and J genes are TRBV30 and TRBJ1-2; TRBD1 matches at 7 bases. After removal of 0 bases from V and 6 bases from J, the junction contained 4 bases not matched to a gene. The germline V gene has CDR1 GTSNPN and CDR2 SVGIG (reference sequence). This CDR3 has 13 amino acids.